This T cell receptor beta chain was recorded in a study of metastatic and nonmetastatic thyroid tumors (TCRdb year 2020). Regarding the research as a whole: For patients with malignant and with benign thyroid disease, the researchers compared repertoires between peripheral blood samples and tumor or nodule tissue samples. The paper as a whole reports these results and caveats: In both blood and tumor samples, TCR beta diversity was reported to be significantly higher in malignant tumors than in benign nodules.

No patient had received any treatment before thyroid surgery. Patient clinical samples collected from the early 2010s to the late 2010s were retrospectively analysed using T-cell receptor beta sequencing. The junction shows trimming of 1 base on V and 5 bases on J, plus 15 bases between the germline ends. Via the germline V gene (reference sequence), CDR1 is LNHDA and CDR2 SQIVND. The CDR3 has 16 amino acids, counting the end cysteine and phenylalanine. The entry retains the CDR3 DNA only, 48 bases that are in frame from base 1. This clone was seen repeatedly, ten times or more. No antigen is known for it. No base-level quality is on record; no much larger clone is a single base apart. The library was made by PCR. Sequenced on an Illumina HiSeq 4000. High-throughput sequencing was used to profile the TCR beta-chain CDR3 region of every patient. For the original study's pipeline: Drawing on CDR3 differences between clinicopathological groups, the researchers built a classifier meant to tell apart patients with distant-metastatic papillary thyroid cancer. The Shannon index was used to assess repertoire diversity, and the Morisita-Horn index was used to assess tumor-blood repertoire similarity. TCRdb trimmed public reads at Q25 via fastp, called clones via MiXCR and kept in-frame beta chains. The V and J calls and clone size are TCRdb's, not the authors'. Recorded for this sample are under 45,000 clones; 17% of them occurred a single time. The ten largest clones add up to 9.9% of the sample.

Recombination linked TRBV19 to TRBJ1-5, with the D gene call left open. The sequenced sample was tumor tissue. This clonotype originated in a female donor with papillary thyroid cancer or a benign thyroid nodule (not recorded which). Some clones in this sample may be carry-over from other donors' samples. The sequenced DNA: TGTGCCAGTAGTATAGTGGCAGGCGGGATCTATCAGCCCCAGCATTTT. The encoded protein is CASSIVAGGIYQPQHF.